This TCR beta chain was captured in a study of blood T cells in healthy people across ages. The study isolated at least 7 million PBMCs from each sample. Alongside a J-beta primer mix, a sample-barcoded 5' primer served in a second PCR lasting about 6 to 11 cycles. TCRdb analysed the 5' RACE reads with MiXCR anew, one entry per CDR3 protein. Of about 1.6 million distinct CDR3 sequences listed, roughly 32% are singletons. Germline assignment: CDR1 DFQATT and CDR2 SNEGSKA (reference sequence). There are 13 residues in the CDR3. Trimming left V 0 bases short and J 8 bases short, with 10 bases between. The chain is built from TRBV20-1 and TRBJ1-4; D call uncertain. Sequences were obtained from blood. This sequence originates from a woman aged 25 to 45 in good health. The CDR3: CSARDRMAEKLFF. CDR3 nucleotide sequence: TGCAGTGCTAGAGATAGGATGGCAGAAAAACTGTTTTTT.